This T cell receptor (beta chain) originates from a study of T cells in Graves' hyperthyroidism and ophthalmopathy. Overall study context: The blood sample was taken at first diagnosis, before treatment began.

The table lists this clonotype with many counts. CDR3 length equals 14 residues. V was cut by 2 bases and J by 3 bases, with 11 bases left in between. Looked up from germline, CDR1 is MNHEY and CDR2 is SMNVEV (reference sequence). Subjects aged 18 to 65 presented with newly diagnosed hyperthyroidism of less than 2 months' duration. Amplification targeted TCR beta CDR3 regions from RNA transcripts. HTBI primers were the set used in a first-round RT-PCR of the TCR CDR3. TCRdb re-called the multiplex PCR reads with MiXCR, one entry per CDR3 protein. The data contain around 500,000 distinct CDR3 sequences, around 15% of them seen just once; the ten biggest clones take up around 14%.

The V call is TRBV27, the J call TRBJ2-7, with D possibly matching TRBD1 (6 bases). The sequence was collected from a woman aged 35 to 49 with Graves' hyperthyroidism. Input material: blood. The DNA of the CDR3 is TGTGCCAGCAGTTTAAAAACAGGGAACTACGAGCAGTACTTC. It encodes CASSLKTGNYEQYF.